This T cell receptor beta chain stems from a study of blood T cell repertoires in COVID-19. Study-level background: Acute and convalescent COVID-19 samples came from the United States, Italy and Spain. Sources were T cells, B-cell-depleted T cells, or PBMCs; the material itself was cDNA or gDNA.

Deletions cut 2 bases from V and 3 bases from J, with 17 bases between. This CDR3 has 17 residues. In germline, CDR1 is MNHNS, CDR2 SASEGT. Under the authors' procedure: Estimation of nucleated cell counts relied on the amplification of reference gene primers. Assay: immunoSEQ multiplex PCR; the TCRdb copy retains only in-frame clones and omits some. V and J calls and clone size are those listed in that table; D and trimming were worked out from the DNA. The sample lists about 34,000 clones, more than 70% seen once, with roughly an eighth in the top ten. This clonotype originated in a human donor with active COVID-19. The donor label of this sample is uncertain. The sequenced sample consisted of peripheral blood. The chain couples TRBV6-1 to TRBJ1-5, with D unresolved. DNA for the CDR3: TGTGCCAGCAGTGAACGGCCCGGAGGCGGAACCAATCAGCCCCAGCATTTT. Amino acids: CASSERPGGGTNQPQHF.